This is a list of T cell receptor beta chains from one sample in a study of cytomegalovirus exposure and HLA in healthy donors. Repertoires were generated with immunoSEQ multiplex PCR, while TCRdb's copy carries only in-frame clones and drops some. Of about 220,000 clones listed, 82% are singletons. The source material was PBMCs. The receptors here all came from a middle-aged woman in good health and CMV-seropositive. CDR3s include the opening cysteine and the closing phenylalanine or tryptophan.

>TRBJ1-6|TRBV30
CAYREGGRDNSPLHF
>TRBJ1-2|TRBV6-5
CASSYSSGGGYTF
>TRBJ1-2|TRBV27
CASRPQSLLRGGYTF
>TRBJ1-5|TRBV11-2
CASSLGSGIDSNQPQHF
>TRBJ2-4|TRBV5-5
CASSFAGMAGVNIQYF
>TRBJ2-4|TRBV2
CASSENNYPLAKNIQYF
>TRBJ1-2|TRBV9
CASSYRRDTGGANYGYTF
>TRBJ1-1|TRBV9
CASSGGGGRPVEAFF
>TRBJ2-7|TRBV15
CATSRDQGFSYEQYF
>TRBJ2-2|TRBV25-1
CASSGHAGVKTNTGELFF
>TRBJ1-1|TRBV7-9
CASSDSWTVEAFF
>TRBJ2-2|TRBV10-3
CAITAGAGGPTGELFF
>TRBJ1-2|TRBV6-5
CASSPGTNYGYTF
>TRBJ2-7|TRBV6-5
CASTRTSLPEQYF
>TRBJ2-3|TRBV7-2
CASTTRGATDTQYF
>TRBJ1-2|TRBV6-6
CASSFGTPANYGYTF
>TRBJ2-1|TRBV9
CASSVGPRRSYNEQFF
>TRBJ2-7|TRBV19
CASSMRSRDRDGLYEQYF
>TRBJ2-1|TRBV4-3
CASSQRERGKHNEQFF
>TRBJ1-6|TRBV5-1
CASSLVSNTQGLNSPLHF
>TRBJ2-7|TRBV30
CAWSRDREQYF
>TRBJ1-6|TRBV13
CASSSTGSNSPLHF
>TRBJ2-7|TRBV9
CASSAGTSGGAYEQYF
>TRBJ1-5|TRBV29-1
CSVKTGSNQPQHF
>TRBJ2-2|TRBV2
CASMARGQALTGELFF
>TRBJ1-4|TRBV27
CASSLRRGQVGEKLFF
>TRBJ1-3|TRBV5-1
CASSLPGGTGNTIYF
>TRBJ2-7|TRBV7-2
CASSLAPGQLYEQYF
>TRBJ1-1|TRBV19
CASSTDQRDRANTEAFF
>TRBJ1-2|TRBV5-1
CASSPTGNYGYTF
>TRBJ1-5|TRBV6-5
CASSSGQGNQPQHF
>TRBJ1-1|TRBV5-1
CASSHGWRTEAFF
>TRBJ2-7|TRBV5-6
CASSPGTSGRVSYEQYF
>TRBJ2-1|TRBV7-9
CASSLATDEQFF
>TRBJ1-2|TRBV11-3
CASSQGGHLLGYTF
>TRBJ2-1|TRBV5-1
CASSYSGATYNEQFF
>TRBJ2-1|TRBV7-3
CASSPPGGTSRKAQFF
>TRBJ2-7|TRBV7-8
CASSSPDRQALYEQYF
>TRBJ2-3|TRBV4-1
CASSQTGTSGNLFTDTQYF
>TRBJ1-1|TRBV10-3
CAITEPGTDGNTEAFF
>TRBJ2-7|TRBV7-2
CASSPDRPYEQYF
>TRBJ2-5|TRBV10-3
CAISGTITTSGGAGETQYF